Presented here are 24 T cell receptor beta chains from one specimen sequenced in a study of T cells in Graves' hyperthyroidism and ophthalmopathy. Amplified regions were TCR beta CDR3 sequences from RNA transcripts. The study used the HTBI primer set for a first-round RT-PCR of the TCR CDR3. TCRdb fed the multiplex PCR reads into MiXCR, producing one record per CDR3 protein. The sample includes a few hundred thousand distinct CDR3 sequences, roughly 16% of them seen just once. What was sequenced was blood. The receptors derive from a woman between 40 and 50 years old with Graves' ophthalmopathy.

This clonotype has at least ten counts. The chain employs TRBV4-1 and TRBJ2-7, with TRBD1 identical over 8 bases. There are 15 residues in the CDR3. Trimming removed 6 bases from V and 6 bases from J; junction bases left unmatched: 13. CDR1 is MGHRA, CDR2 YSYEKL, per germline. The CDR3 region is CASSSASTGGSEQYF. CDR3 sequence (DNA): TGCGCCAGCAGTTCCGCGTCCACAGGGGGATCCGAGCAGTACTTC.

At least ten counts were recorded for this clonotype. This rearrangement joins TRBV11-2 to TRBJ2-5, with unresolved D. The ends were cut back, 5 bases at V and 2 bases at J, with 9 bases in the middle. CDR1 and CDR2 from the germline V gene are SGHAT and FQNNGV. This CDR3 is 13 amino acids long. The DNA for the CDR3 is TGTGCCAGCAGCGGCGCGGCACAAGAGACCCAGTACTTC. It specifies CASSGAAQETQYF. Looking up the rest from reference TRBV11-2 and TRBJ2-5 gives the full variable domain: EAGVAQSPRYKIIEKRQSVAFWCNPISGHATLYWYQQILGQGPKLLIQFQNNGVVDDSQLPKDRFSAERLKGVDSTLKIQPAKLEDSAVYLCASSGAAQETQYFGPGTRLLVL.

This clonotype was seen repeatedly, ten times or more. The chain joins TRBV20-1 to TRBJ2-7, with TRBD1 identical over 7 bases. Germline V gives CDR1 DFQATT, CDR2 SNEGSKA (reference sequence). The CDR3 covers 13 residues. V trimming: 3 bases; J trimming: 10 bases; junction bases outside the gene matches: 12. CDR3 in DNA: TGCAGTGCTAGTTGGGGGACAGACTCTAAACAGTACTTC. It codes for CSASWGTDSKQYF.

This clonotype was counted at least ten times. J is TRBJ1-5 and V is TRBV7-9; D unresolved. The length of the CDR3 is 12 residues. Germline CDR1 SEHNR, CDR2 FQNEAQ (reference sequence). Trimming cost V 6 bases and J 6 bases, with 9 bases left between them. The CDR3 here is CASSLGSQPQHF. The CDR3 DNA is TGTGCCAGCAGTCTGGGGAGTCAGCCCCAGCATTTT.

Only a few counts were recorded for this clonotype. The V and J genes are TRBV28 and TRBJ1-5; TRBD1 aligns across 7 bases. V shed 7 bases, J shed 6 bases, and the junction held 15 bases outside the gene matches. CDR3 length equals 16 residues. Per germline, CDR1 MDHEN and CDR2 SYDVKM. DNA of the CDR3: TGTGCCAGCACACTTGAGGGTTACAGGGGCCCTCAGCCCCAGCATTTT. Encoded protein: CASTLEGYRGPQPQHF.

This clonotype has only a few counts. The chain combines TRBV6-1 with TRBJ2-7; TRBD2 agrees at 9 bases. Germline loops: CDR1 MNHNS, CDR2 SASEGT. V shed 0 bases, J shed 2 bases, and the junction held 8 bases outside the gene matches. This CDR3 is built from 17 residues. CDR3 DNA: TGTGCCAGCAGTGAAGCCGGGGCGGGAGGGCCCACCTACGAGCAGTACTTC. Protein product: CASSEAGAGGPTYEQYF.

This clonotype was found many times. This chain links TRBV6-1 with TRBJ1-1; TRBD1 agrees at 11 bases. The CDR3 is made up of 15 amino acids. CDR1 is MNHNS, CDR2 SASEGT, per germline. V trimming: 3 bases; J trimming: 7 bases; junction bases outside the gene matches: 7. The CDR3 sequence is CASSDPGQGVVEAFF. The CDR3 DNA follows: TGTGCCAGCAGTGATCCGGGACAGGGGGTGGTTGAAGCTTTCTTT.

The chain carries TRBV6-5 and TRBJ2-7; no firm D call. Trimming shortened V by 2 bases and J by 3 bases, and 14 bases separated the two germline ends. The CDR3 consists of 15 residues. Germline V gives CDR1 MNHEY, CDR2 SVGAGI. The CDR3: CASSYVGSTLYEQYF. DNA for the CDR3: TGTGCCAGCAGTTACGTTGGGTCCACCCTCTACGAGCAGTACTTC.

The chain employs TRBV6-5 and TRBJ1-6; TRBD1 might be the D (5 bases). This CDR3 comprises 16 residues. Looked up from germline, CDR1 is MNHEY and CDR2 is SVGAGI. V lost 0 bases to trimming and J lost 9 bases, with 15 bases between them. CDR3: CASSYSPGEIFSPLHF. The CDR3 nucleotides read TGTGCCAGCAGTTACTCCCCGGGGGAAATTTTTTCACCCCTCCACTTT.

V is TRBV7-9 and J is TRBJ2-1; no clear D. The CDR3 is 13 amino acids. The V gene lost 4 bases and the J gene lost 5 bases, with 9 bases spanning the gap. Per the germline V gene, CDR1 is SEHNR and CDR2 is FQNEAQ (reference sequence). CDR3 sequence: CASSSPNDNEQFF. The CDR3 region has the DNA TGTGCCAGCAGCTCCCCAAATGACAATGAGCAGTTCTTC.

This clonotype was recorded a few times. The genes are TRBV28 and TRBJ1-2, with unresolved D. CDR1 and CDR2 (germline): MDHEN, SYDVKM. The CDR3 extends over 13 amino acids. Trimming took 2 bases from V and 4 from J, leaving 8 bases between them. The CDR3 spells CASSLPGFYGYTF. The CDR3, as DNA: TGTGCCAGCAGTTTACCGGGTTTCTATGGCTACACCTTC.

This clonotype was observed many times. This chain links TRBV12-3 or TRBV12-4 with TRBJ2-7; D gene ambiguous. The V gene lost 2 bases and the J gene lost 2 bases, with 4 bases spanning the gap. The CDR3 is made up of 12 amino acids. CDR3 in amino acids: CASSLKAYEQYF. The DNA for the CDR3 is TGTGCCAGCAGTTTAAAGGCCTACGAGCAGTACTTC.

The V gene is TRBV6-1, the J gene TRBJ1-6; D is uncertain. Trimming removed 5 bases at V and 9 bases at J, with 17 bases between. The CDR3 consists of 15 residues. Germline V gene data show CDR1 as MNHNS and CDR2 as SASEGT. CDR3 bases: TGTGCCAGCAGTTATTTCCATTTAGGAGCTTCACCCCTCCACTTT. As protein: CASSYFHLGASPLHF.

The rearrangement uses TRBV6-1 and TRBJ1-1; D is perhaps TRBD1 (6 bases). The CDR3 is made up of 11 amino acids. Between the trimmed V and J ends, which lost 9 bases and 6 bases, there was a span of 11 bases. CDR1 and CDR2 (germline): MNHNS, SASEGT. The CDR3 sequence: CASGGVAEAFF. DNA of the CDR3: TGTGCCAGTGGGGGCGTGGCTGAAGCTTTCTTT.

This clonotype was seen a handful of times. The CDR3 coding sequence is TGTGCCAGCAGCCGACCGGCGGGGGTTTATTCACCCCTCCACTTT. This translates into CASSRPAGVYSPLHF. J is TRBJ1-6 and V is TRBV11-2; possible D gene TRBD1, 5 bases. Germline V gives CDR1 SGHAT, CDR2 FQNNGV. This CDR3 has 15 residues. V lost 5 bases and J 8 bases, leaving 16 bases between the germline ends.

The CDR3 DNA reads as TGCAGTGCTAGAGTCACAGGCTCTGGAAACACCATATATTTT. Translation: CSARVTGSGNTIYF. The chain recombines TRBV20-1 with TRBJ1-3; D is perhaps TRBD1 (5 bases). Germline V gene lookup returns CDR1 DFQATT and CDR2 SNEGSKA (reference sequence). The CDR3 covers 14 residues. The germline V and J ends were trimmed by 1 base and 0 bases, with 7 bases remaining between them.

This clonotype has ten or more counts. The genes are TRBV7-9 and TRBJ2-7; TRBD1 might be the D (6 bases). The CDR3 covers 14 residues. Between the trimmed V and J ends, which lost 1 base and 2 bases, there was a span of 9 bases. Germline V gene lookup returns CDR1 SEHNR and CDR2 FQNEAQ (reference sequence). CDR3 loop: CASSLGQATYEQYF. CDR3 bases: TGTGCCAGCAGCTTAGGACAGGCGACCTACGAGCAGTACTTC.

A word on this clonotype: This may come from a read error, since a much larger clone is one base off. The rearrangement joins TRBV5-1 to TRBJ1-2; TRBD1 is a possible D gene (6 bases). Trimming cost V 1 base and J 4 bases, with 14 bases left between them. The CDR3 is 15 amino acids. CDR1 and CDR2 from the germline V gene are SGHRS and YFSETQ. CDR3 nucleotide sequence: TGCGCCAGCAGCTTGACGGACAGCCTCTCCTATGGCTACACCTTC. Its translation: CASSLTDSLSYGYTF. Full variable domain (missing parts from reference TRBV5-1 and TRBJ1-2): KAGVTQTPRYLIKTRGQQVTLSCSPISGHRSVSWYQQTPGQGLQFLFEYFSETQRNKGNFPGRFSGRQFSNSRSEMNVSTLELGDSALYLCASSLTDSLSYGYTFGSGTRLTVV.

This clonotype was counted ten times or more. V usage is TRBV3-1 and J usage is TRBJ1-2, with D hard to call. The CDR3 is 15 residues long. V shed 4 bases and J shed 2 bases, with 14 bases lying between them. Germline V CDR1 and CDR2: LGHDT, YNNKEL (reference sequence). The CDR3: CASSPTRTTNYGYTF. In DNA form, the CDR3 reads TGTGCCAGCAGCCCTACCCGCACTACCAACTATGGCTACACCTTC. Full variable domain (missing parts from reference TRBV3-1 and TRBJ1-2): DTAVSQTPKYLVTQMGNDKSIKCEQNLGHDTMYWYKQDSKKFLKIMFSYNNKELIINETVPNRFSPKSPDKAHLNLHINSLELGDSAVYFCASSPTRTTNYGYTFGSGTRLTVV.

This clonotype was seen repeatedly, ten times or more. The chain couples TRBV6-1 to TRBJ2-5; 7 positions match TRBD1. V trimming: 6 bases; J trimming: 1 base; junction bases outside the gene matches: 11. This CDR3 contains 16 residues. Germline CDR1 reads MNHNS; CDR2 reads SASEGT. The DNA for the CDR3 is TGTGCCAGCAGCTTTGAAGGGGACAGTACCCAAGAGACCCAGTACTTC. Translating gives CASSFEGDSTQETQYF.

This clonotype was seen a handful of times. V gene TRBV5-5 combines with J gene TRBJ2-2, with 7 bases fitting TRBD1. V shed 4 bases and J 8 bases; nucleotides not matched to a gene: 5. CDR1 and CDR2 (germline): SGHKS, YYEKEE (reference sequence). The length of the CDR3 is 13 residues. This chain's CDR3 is CASSLLDRGELFF. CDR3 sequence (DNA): TGTGCCAGCAGCCTGCTGGACAGGGGGGAGCTGTTTTTT.

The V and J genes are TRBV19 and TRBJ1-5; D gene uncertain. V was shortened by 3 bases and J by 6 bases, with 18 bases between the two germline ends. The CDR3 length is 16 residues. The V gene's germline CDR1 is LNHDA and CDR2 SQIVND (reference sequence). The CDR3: CASSIGHKGIGQPQHF. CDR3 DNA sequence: TGTGCCAGTAGTATCGGGCACAAAGGGATAGGTCAGCCCCAGCATTTT.

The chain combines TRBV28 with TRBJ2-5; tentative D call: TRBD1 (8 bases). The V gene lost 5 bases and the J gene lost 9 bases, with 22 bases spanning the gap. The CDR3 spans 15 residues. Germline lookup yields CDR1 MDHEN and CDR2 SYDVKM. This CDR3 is CASSLRTGLREAQYF. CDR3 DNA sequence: TGTGCCAGCAGTCTAAGGACAGGGCTTCGGGAGGCCCAGTACTTC.

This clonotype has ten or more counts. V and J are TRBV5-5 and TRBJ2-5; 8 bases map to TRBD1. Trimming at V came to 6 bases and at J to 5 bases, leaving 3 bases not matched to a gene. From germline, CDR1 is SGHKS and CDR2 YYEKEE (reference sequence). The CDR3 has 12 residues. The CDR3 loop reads CASTRQGETQYF. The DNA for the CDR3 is TGTGCCAGCACACGACAGGGGGAGACCCAGTACTTC.